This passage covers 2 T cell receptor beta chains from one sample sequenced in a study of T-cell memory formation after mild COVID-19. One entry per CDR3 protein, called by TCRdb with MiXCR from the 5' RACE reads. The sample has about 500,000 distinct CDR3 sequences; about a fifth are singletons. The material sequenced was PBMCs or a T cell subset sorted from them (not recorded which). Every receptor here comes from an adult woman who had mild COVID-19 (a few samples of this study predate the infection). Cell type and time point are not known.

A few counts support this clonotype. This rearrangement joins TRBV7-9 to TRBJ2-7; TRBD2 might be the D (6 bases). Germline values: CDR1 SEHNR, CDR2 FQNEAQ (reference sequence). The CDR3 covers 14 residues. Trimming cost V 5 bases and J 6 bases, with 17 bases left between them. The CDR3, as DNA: TGTGCCAGCAGCCCGTATAACTTGGGAGGCGAGCAGTACTTC. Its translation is CASSPYNLGGEQYF.

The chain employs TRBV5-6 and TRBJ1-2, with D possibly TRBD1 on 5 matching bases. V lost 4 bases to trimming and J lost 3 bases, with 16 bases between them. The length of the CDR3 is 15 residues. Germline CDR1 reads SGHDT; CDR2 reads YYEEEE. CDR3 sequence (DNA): TGTGCCAGCAGCCTGCGTGACGGGGGAGACTATGGCTACACCTTC. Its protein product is CASSLRDGGDYGYTF.